Following are 32 T cell receptor beta chains from one sample sequenced in a study of sequential checkpoint blockade in melanoma. Treatment here: randomized to nivolumab then ipilimumab (arm A) or the reverse (arm B). Clones were read by immunoSEQ multiplex PCR, and TCRdb kept only the in-frame ones, dropping some. Counted here are 15,000 to 20,000 clones, just under 95% occurring once; the ten biggest clones make up roughly 24%. The input for sequencing was CD8+ T cells sorted from blood (inferred from file names), taken from a patient given nivolumab and ipilimumab in sequence. These TCRs come from a human donor with melanoma.

The V gene is TRBV28, the J gene TRBJ1-2; 7 bases agree with TRBD1. V shed 3 bases, J shed 0 bases, and the junction held 7 bases outside the gene matches. CDR3 length: 16 residues. Germline CDR1 and CDR2: MDHEN and SYDVKM. This CDR3 is CASSLFRDRANYGYTF. CDR3 DNA: TGTGCCAGCAGTTTGTTTCGGGACAGAGCTAACTATGGCTACACCTTC.

J is TRBJ1-5 and V is TRBV19; unclear D gene. This CDR3 is 16 amino acids long. Germline V CDR1 and CDR2: LNHDA, SQIVND (reference sequence). V was shortened by 6 bases and J by 0 bases, with 15 bases between the two germline ends. CDR3 sequence: CASRWAGRNSNQPQHF. The DNA of the CDR3 is TGTGCCAGTAGATGGGCCGGGAGAAATAGCAATCAGCCCCAGCATTTT.

This chain links TRBV4-1 with TRBJ2-7, with 9 bases fitting TRBD1. The ends lost 1 base at V and 6 bases at J; junction bases unmatched: 10. In germline, CDR1 is MGHRA, CDR2 YSYEKL. This CDR3 is 16 amino acids long. This CDR3 is CASSQVAGTGKAEQYF. The CDR3 DNA sequence: TGCGCCAGCAGCCAAGTTGCCGGGACAGGGAAAGCCGAGCAGTACTTC.

The chain carries TRBV30 and TRBJ1-2; 7 bases agree with TRBD1. CDR3 length: 13 residues. Germline CDR1 is GTSNPN and CDR2 is SVGIG (reference sequence). Unmatched junction bases numbered 8, after V lost 0 bases and J lost 10 bases. The DNA of the CDR3 is TGTGCCTGGAGTGTACTGGGACAGCACGACTACACCTTC. Translating it yields CAWSVLGQHDYTF.

The V gene is TRBV11-3, the J gene TRBJ1-1; TRBD1 is a possible D gene (5 bases). The germline V gene has CDR1 SGHNT and CDR2 YENEEA. V was cut by 4 bases and J by 12 bases, with 18 bases left in between. The CDR3 extends over 13 amino acids. Here the CDR3 DNA reads TGTGCCAGCAGCTCAACCCTGGGGGGGAGTACTTTCTTT. Protein sequence: CASSSTLGGSTFF.

The chain combines TRBV4-3 with TRBJ1-1, with D uncertain. Germline V gives CDR1 LGHNA, CDR2 YSLEER. V was trimmed by 1 base and J by 4 bases, leaving 10 bases between them. This CDR3 is 14 amino acids long. CDR3 nucleotide sequence: TGCGCCAGCAGCCAAGCCTTATCGGGCACTGAAGCTTTCTTT. Translated, it gives CASSQALSGTEAFF.

The CDR3 sequence: CASSFGQGRGYTF. CDR3 nucleotides: TGTGCCAGCAGCTTTGGACAGGGGAGGGGCTACACCTTC. The V gene is TRBV7-9, the J gene TRBJ1-2; TRBD1 aligns across 9 bases. Germline lookup yields CDR1 SEHNR and CDR2 FQNEAQ (reference sequence). The ends lost 3 bases at V and 8 bases at J; junction bases unmatched: 4. The CDR3 has 13 residues.

V is TRBV18 and J is TRBJ1-1, with 7 nucleotides matching TRBD1. With 5 bases clipped from V and 9 bases from J, the junction kept 6 bases outside the gene matches. The CDR3 runs 12 residues. Germline V gives CDR1 KGHSH, CDR2 LQKENI. CDR3 in amino acids: CASSTQQGKAFF. CDR3 nucleotides: TGTGCCAGCTCAACCCAACAGGGGAAAGCTTTCTTT.

The chain has TRBV5-1 and TRBJ1-2, with D unclear. The germline V and J ends were trimmed by 0 bases and 7 bases, with 16 bases remaining between them. This CDR3 is built from 15 residues. CDR1 and CDR2 (germline): SGHRS, YFSETQ. CDR3 bases: TGCGCCAGCAGCTTGGCGGCGGTGACCGTGTCTGGCTACACCTTC. Protein product: CASSLAAVTVSGYTF.

The V call is TRBV6-6, the J call TRBJ1-3; D is ambiguous. The CDR3 totals 15 residues. Deletions cut 0 bases from V and 7 bases from J, with 13 bases between. Germline lookup yields CDR1 MNHNY and CDR2 SVGAGI (reference sequence). This chain's CDR3 is CASSYSEPGGNTIYF. In nucleotides, the CDR3 is TGTGCCAGCAGTTACTCTGAACCGGGAGGGAACACCATATATTTT.

The CDR3 nucleotides read TGCGCCAGCAGCCAGGGGGGTGGTGCCTATGGCTACACCTTC. Its translation: CASSQGGGAYGYTF. The gene calls are TRBV4-3 and TRBJ1-2; D may be TRBD1 (5 bases). V was clipped by 3 bases and J by 4 bases, with 12 bases between them. The CDR3 totals 14 residues. Germline CDR1 is LGHNA and CDR2 is YSLEER.

This clone came up once. This rearrangement joins TRBV6-1 to TRBJ1-1; possibly TRBD1 for D (6 bases). The V end lost 6 bases, the J end lost 5 bases, and 16 bases lay between the germline ends. CDR1 and CDR2 (germline): MNHNS, SASEGT. This CDR3 contains 14 residues. The CDR3, as DNA: TGTGCCAGCAGGAGGGGAGGGGGAGGGACTGAAGCTTTCTTT. This translates into CASRRGGGGTEAFF.

The chain links TRBV6-5 to TRBJ1-5; unclear D gene. V shed 5 bases and J shed 1 base, with 6 bases lying between them. This CDR3 is 13 amino acids long. Germline CDR1 reads MNHEY; CDR2 reads SVGAGI. This CDR3 reads CASSPLSNQPQHF. In nucleotides, the CDR3 is TGTGCCAGCAGTCCGTTGAGCAATCAGCCCCAGCATTTT.

The chain uses TRBV28 and TRBJ2-7; 7 bases map to TRBD1. Losses at the gene ends were 5 bases for V and 9 bases for J; bases not matched to a gene: 13. The germline CDR1 and CDR2 sequences are MDHEN and SYDVKM. CDR3 length: 14 amino acids. Here the CDR3 reads CASSPTLDRSTQYV. The CDR3 region has the DNA TGTGCCAGCAGTCCAACCCTGGACAGGTCGACGCAGTACGTC.

The chain combines TRBV4-1 with TRBJ1-6; TRBD1 matches at 9 bases. CDR3 size: 15 residues. CDR1 is MGHRA and CDR2 is YSYEKL in the germline V gene. V trimming: 3 bases; J trimming: 8 bases; junction bases outside the gene matches: 5. The CDR3 DNA is TGCGCCAGCAGCCATCGGGACAGGGACGATTCACCCCTCCACTTT. The encoded protein is CASSHRDRDDSPLHF.

The CDR3 DNA reads TGTGCCAGCAGCGCGGACAGGGAGCTTTTAAATGAGCAGTTCTTC. This gives the protein CASSADRELLNEQFF. This chain links TRBV7-6 with TRBJ2-1; 8 nucleotides align to TRBD1. Germline lookup yields CDR1 SGHVS and CDR2 FNYEAQ. The trim removed 5 bases at V and 7 bases at J, leaving 10 bases unmatched. The CDR3 has 15 residues. Filled out from reference TRBV7-6 and TRBJ2-1, the complete variable domain reads GAGVSQSPRYKVTKRGQDVALRCDPISGHVSLYWYRQALGQGPEFLTYFNYEAQQDKSGLPNDRFSAERPEGSISTLTIQRTEQRDSAMYRCASSADRELLNEQFFGPGTRLTVL.

The chain recombines TRBV27 with TRBJ2-7; D gene ambiguous. V lost 7 bases, J lost 6 bases, and 10 bases lay in between. Germline V CDR1 and CDR2: MNHEY, SMNVEV (reference sequence). This CDR3 contains 11 residues. CDR3: CASTRQGEQYF. The CDR3 DNA is TGTGCCAGCACCAGACAAGGCGAGCAGTACTTC.

V and J are TRBV27 and TRBJ2-7; 7 bases line up with TRBD2. CDR1 is MNHEY, CDR2 SMNVEV, per germline (reference sequence). The CDR3 is made up of 14 amino acids. J gave up 2 bases and V 6 bases, and 7 bases lay outside the gene matches. As DNA, the CDR3 is TGTGCCAGCAGGCCGGGACTACGAACCTACGAGCAGTACTTC. The encoded protein is CASRPGLRTYEQYF.

The chain combines TRBV5-8 with TRBJ1-2; D remains unclear. The CDR3 covers 12 residues. In germline, CDR1 is SGHTS, CDR2 YDEGEE. V was cut by 1 base and J by 4 bases, with 5 bases left in between. This CDR3 reads CASSLLVYGYTF. CDR3 sequence (DNA): TGTGCCAGCAGCTTGTTAGTCTATGGCTACACCTTC.

CDR3 sequence: CASSPGQGVTEAFF. DNA of the CDR3: TGCGCCAGCAGCCCGGGGCAGGGGGTCACTGAAGCTTTCTTT. V is TRBV4-3 and J is TRBJ1-1; 7 bases match TRBD1. CDR3 length: 14 amino acids. The germline V gene has CDR1 LGHNA and CDR2 YSLEER. The J segment lost 4 bases and the V segment lost 4 bases, leaving 6 bases of the junction unmatched.

The V and J genes are TRBV29-1 and TRBJ1-3, with D possibly being TRBD1 (6 bases). The germline V gene has CDR1 SQVTM and CDR2 ANQGSEA. With 1 base removed from V and 0 bases from J, the gap between germline ends came to 13 bases. The CDR3 has 16 amino acids. The CDR3 region is CSVEVQGPNSGNTIYF. Written as DNA, the CDR3 is TGCAGCGTTGAAGTCCAGGGGCCTAACTCTGGAAACACCATATATTTT.

The gene calls are TRBV27 and TRBJ2-7; tentative D call: TRBD2 (5 bases). This CDR3 region has 14 residues. Per germline, CDR1 MNHEY and CDR2 SMNVEV (reference sequence). The ends were cut back, 5 bases at V and 4 bases at J, with 15 bases in the middle. CDR3 region: CASSDMTKPYEQYF. As DNA, the CDR3 is TGTGCCAGCAGTGATATGACTAAACCTTACGAGCAGTACTTC.

The gene calls are TRBV11-1 and TRBJ1-2, with a weak D call TRBD1 (6 bases). Trimming shortened V by 3 bases and J by 3 bases, and 11 bases separated the two germline ends. Germline loops: CDR1 SGHAT, CDR2 FQDESV (reference sequence). The CDR3 loop spans 14 amino acids. This CDR3 reads CASSLGRGDYGYTF. In DNA, the CDR3 is TGTGCCAGCAGCTTGGGCAGGGGAGACTATGGCTACACCTTC. The whole variable domain, filled in from reference TRBV11-1 and TRBJ1-2, reads EAEVAQSPRYKITEKSQAVAFWCDPISGHATLYWYRQILGQGPELLVQFQDESVVDDSQLPKDRFSAERLKGVDSTLKIQPAELGDSAMYLCASSLGRGDYGYTFGSGTRLTVV.

The chain uses TRBV6-1 and TRBJ1-2, with D possibly TRBD1 on 6 matching bases. Trimming cost V 8 bases and J 5 bases, with 15 bases left between them. Germline lookup yields CDR1 MNHNS and CDR2 SASEGT. This CDR3 is built from 13 residues. CDR3 protein: CASQQQGVYGYTF. CDR3 DNA: TGTGCCAGCCAGCAACAGGGAGTATATGGCTACACCTTC.

The V and J genes are TRBV11-3 and TRBJ2-1; 7 nucleotides agree with TRBD1. This CDR3 has 13 amino acids. With V trimmed by 4 bases and J by 7 bases, 4 bases remained unmatched. Germline V lookup: CDR1 SGHNT, CDR2 YENEEA. The CDR3 loop reads CASSSDRANEQFF. CDR3 bases: TGTGCCAGCAGCTCCGACAGGGCAAATGAGCAGTTCTTC.

This sequence joins TRBV7-9 and TRBJ2-7; TRBD2 is a possible D gene (5 bases). The CDR3 runs 13 residues. The germline V and J ends were trimmed by 5 bases and 6 bases, with 14 bases remaining between them. The germline CDR1 and CDR2 sequences are SEHNR and FQNEAQ (reference sequence). CDR3 bases: TGTGCCAGCAGCCCAGGCGTCGGGATCGAGCAGTACGTC. This translates into CASSPGVGIEQYV.

The V call is TRBV27, the J call TRBJ1-1; 7 bases align to TRBD1. There are 14 residues in the CDR3. Trimming took 0 bases from V and 5 from J; bases not matched to a gene: 3. Germline V CDR1 and CDR2: MNHEY, SMNVEV (reference sequence). The CDR3 DNA reads as TGTGCCAGCAGTTTATCGACAGGGCGTACTGAAGCTTTCTTT. This translates into CASSLSTGRTEAFF.

The chain links TRBV7-2 to TRBJ1-2; 8 bases map to TRBD1. Germline V lookup: CDR1 SGHTA, CDR2 FQGNSA. The CDR3 contains 14 residues. V gave up 3 bases and J gave up 6 bases; unmatched junction bases: 6. The CDR3 nucleotides read TGTGCCAGCAGCTTCGGACAGGGTAGAGATGGCTACACCTTC. The encoded protein is CASSFGQGRDGYTF.

V and J are TRBV5-6 and TRBJ1-5, with D perhaps matching TRBD1 (5 bases). V was trimmed by 2 bases and J by 5 bases, leaving 5 bases between them. The germline V gene has CDR1 SGHDT and CDR2 YYEEEE. The CDR3 extends over 12 amino acids. The DNA for the CDR3 is TGTGCCAGCAGCTTAGGGGATCAGCCCCAGCATTTT. The encoded protein is CASSLGDQPQHF.

J is TRBJ2-7 and V is TRBV29-1; TRBD1 aligns across 7 bases. The CDR3 covers 13 residues. CDR1 is SQVTM and CDR2 is ANQGSEA in the germline V gene. J was trimmed by 0 bases and V by 6 bases; bases with no gene match: 5. In DNA, the CDR3 is TGCAGCGTGAGGGGGCGAGTCTCCTACGAGCAGTACTTC. This translates into CSVRGRVSYEQYF.

The gene calls are TRBV11-2 and TRBJ1-1, with D hard to call. V lost 0 bases and J 0 bases, leaving 8 bases between the germline ends. Germline V lookup: CDR1 SGHAT, CDR2 FQNNGV. This CDR3 comprises 15 residues. CDR3 DNA sequence: TGTGCCAGCAGCTTAGACCGGTTCATGAACACTGAAGCTTTCTTT. Residues: CASSLDRFMNTEAFF.

The CDR3 region is CASSFWEGVDSPLHF. The CDR3 bases are TGTGCCAGCAGCTTTTGGGAGGGCGTAGATTCACCCCTCCACTTT. V gene TRBV4-2 combines with J gene TRBJ1-6; D remains unclear. V lost 5 bases to trimming and J lost 8 bases, with 16 bases between them. The CDR3 has 15 residues. Germline V gene lookup returns CDR1 LGHNA and CDR2 YNFKEQ.